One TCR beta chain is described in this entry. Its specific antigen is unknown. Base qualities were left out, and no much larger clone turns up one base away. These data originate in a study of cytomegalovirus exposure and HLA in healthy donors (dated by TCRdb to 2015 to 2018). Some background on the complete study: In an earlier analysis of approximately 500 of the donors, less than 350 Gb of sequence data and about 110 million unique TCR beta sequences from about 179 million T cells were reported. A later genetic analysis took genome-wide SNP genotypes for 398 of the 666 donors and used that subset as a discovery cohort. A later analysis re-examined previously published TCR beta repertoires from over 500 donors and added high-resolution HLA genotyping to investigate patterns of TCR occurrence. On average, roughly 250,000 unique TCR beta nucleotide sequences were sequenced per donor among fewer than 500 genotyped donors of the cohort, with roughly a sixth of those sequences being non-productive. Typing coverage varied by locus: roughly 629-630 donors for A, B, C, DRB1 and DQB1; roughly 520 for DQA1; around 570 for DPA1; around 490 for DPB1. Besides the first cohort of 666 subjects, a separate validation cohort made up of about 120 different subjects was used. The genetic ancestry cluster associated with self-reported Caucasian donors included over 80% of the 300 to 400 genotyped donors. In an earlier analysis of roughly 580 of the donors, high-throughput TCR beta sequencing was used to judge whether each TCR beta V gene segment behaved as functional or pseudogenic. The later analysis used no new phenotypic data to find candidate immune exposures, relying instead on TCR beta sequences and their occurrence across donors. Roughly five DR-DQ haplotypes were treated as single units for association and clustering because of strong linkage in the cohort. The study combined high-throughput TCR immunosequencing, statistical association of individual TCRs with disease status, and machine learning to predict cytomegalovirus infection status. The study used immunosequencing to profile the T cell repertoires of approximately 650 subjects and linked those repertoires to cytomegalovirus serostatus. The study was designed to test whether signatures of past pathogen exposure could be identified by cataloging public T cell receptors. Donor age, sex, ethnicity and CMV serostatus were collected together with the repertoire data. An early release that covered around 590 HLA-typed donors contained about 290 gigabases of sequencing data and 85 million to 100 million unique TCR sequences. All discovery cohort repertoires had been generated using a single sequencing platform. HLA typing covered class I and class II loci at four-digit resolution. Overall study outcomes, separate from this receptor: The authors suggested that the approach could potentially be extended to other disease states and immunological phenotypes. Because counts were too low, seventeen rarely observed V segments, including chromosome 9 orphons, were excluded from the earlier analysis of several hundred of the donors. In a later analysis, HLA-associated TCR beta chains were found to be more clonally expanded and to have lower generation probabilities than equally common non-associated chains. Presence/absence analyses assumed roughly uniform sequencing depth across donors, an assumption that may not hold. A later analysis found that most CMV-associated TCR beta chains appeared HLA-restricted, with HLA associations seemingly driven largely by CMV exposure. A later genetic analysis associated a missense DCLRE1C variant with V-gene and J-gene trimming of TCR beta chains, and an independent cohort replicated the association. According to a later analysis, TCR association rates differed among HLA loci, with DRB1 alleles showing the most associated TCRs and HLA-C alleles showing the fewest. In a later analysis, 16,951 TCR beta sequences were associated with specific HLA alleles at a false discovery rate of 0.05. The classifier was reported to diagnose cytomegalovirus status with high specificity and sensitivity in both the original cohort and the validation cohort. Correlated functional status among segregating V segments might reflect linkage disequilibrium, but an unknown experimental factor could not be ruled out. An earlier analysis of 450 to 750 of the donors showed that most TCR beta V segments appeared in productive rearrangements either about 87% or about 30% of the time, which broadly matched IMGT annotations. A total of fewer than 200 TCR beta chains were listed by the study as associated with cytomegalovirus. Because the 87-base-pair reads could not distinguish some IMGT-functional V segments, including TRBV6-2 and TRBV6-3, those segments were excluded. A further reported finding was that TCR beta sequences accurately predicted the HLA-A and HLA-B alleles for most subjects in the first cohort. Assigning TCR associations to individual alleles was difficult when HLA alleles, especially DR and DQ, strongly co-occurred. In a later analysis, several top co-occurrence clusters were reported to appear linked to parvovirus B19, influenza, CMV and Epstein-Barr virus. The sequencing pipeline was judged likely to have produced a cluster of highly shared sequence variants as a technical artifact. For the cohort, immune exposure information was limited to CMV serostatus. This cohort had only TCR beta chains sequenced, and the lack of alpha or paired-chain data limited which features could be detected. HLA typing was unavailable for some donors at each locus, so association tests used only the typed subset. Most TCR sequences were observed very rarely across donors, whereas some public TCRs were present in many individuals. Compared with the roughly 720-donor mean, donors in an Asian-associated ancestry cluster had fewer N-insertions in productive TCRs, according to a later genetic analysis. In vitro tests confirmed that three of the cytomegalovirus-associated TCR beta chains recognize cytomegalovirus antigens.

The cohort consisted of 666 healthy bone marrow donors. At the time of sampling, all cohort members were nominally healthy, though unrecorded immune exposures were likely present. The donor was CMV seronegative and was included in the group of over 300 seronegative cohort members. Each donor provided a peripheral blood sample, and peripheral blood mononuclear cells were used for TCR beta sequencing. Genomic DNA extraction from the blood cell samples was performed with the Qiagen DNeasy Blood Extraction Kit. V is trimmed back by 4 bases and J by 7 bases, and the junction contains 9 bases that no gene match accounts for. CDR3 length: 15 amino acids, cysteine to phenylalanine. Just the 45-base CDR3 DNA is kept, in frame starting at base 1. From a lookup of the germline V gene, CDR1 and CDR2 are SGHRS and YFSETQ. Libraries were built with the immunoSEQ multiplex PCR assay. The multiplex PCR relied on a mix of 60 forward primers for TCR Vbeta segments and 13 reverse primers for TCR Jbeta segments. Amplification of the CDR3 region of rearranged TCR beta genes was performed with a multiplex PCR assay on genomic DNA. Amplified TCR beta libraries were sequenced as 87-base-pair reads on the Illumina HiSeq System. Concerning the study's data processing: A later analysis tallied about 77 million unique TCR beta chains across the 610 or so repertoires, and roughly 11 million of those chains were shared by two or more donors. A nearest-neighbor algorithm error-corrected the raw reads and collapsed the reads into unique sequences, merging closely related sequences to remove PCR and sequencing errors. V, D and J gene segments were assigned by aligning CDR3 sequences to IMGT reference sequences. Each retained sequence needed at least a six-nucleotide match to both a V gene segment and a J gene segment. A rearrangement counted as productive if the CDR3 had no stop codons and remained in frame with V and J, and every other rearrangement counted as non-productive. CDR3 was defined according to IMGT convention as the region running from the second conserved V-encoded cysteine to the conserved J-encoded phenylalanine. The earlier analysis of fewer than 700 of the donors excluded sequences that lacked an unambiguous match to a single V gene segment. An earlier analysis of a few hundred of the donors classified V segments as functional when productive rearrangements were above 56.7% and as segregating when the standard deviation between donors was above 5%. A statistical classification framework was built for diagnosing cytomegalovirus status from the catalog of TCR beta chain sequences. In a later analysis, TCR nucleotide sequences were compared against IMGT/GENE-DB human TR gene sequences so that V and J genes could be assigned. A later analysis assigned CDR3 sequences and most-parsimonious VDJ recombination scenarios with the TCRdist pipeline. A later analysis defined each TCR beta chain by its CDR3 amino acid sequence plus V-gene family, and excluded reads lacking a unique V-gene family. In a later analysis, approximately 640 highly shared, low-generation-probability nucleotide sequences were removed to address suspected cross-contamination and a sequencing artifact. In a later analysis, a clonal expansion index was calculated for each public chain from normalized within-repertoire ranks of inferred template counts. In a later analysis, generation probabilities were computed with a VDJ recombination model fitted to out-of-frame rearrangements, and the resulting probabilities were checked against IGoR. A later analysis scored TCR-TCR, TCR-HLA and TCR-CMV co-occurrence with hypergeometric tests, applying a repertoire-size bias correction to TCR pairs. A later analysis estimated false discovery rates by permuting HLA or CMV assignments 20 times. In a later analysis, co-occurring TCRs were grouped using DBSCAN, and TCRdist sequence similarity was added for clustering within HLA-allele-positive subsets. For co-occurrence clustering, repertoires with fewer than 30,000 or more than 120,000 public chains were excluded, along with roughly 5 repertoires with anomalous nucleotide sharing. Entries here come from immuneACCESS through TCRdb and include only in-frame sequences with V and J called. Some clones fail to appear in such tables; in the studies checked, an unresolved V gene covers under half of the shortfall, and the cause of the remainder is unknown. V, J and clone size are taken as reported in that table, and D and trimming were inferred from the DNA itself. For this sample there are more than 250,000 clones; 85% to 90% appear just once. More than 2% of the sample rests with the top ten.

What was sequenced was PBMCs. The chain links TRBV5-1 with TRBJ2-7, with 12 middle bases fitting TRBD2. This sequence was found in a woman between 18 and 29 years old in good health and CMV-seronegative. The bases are TGCGCCAGCAGCCCGCCGACTAGCGGGGGTCAGGAGCAGTACTTC. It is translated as CASSPPTSGGQEQYF.